Each of the 16 T cell receptor beta chains below was sequenced from the same sample in a study of cytomegalovirus exposure and HLA in healthy donors. The PCR used 60 Vbeta and 13 Jbeta primers. The protocol was immunoSEQ multiplex PCR, while the TCRdb copy is restricted to in-frame clones and leaves out a portion. The sample carries 150,000 to 180,000 clones, roughly 72% recorded once. Sequencing was carried out using PBMCs. These TCRs come from a man younger than 45 in good health and CMV-seronegative.

This rearrangement joins TRBV11-3 to TRBJ2-7; the match to TRBD1 covers 8 bases. The CDR3 totals 14 residues. CDR1 SGHNT and CDR2 YENEEA come from the germline V gene. Losses at the gene ends were 1 base for V and 2 bases for J; bases not matched to a gene: 1. The CDR3 sequence: CASSLGTGPYEQYF. CDR3 DNA: TGTGCCAGCAGCTTAGGGACAGGGCCCTACGAGCAGTACTTC.

This clone was seen only a few times. The chain employs TRBV28 and TRBJ1-5; a possible D gene is TRBD1 (6 bases). From germline, CDR1 is MDHEN and CDR2 SYDVKM. CDR3 length: 17 amino acids. The germline V and J ends were trimmed by 3 bases and 0 bases, with 15 bases remaining between them. The DNA for the CDR3 is TGTGCCAGCAGTTTCCCAGACAGGAGATCTAGCAATCAGCCCCAGCATTTT. The encoded protein is CASSFPDRRSSNQPQHF.

The chain couples TRBV6-5 to TRBJ2-7, with D perhaps matching TRBD1 (5 bases). Between the trimmed V and J ends, which lost 2 bases and 9 bases, there was a span of 8 bases. The CDR3 totals 11 residues. The germline CDR1 and CDR2 sequences are MNHEY and SVGAGI. The CDR3 DNA sequence: TGTGCCAGCAGTTACAGGGGTGGGCAGTACTTC. Its translation is CASSYRGGQYF.

On this clone itself: At one end the junction does not follow the germline gene, possibly because of a read error. The J gene is TRBJ1-2, the V gene TRBV4-2, with no clear D. The CDR3 consists of 14 residues. CDR1 is LGHNA, CDR2 YNFKEQ, per germline. The CDR3 loop is CASSQEGGSDGYPF. In nucleotides, the CDR3 is TGTGCCAGCAGCCAAGAGGGAGGGAGCGATGGCTACCCCTTC.

The CDR3 spells CASSTRDRVAYEQYF. Here the CDR3 DNA reads TGCGCCAGCAGCACAAGGGACAGGGTGGCCTACGAGCAGTACTTC. The chain has TRBV5-1 and TRBJ2-7; the match to TRBD1 covers 9 bases. The CDR3 is made up of 15 amino acids. With 4 bases clipped from V and 2 bases from J, the junction kept 7 bases outside the gene matches. Per germline, CDR1 SGHRS and CDR2 YFSETQ.

The chain carries TRBV9 and TRBJ2-1; 11 nucleotides match TRBD2. The CDR3 runs 19 residues. The germline CDR1 and CDR2 sequences are SGDLS and YYNGEE. The J segment lost 0 bases and the V segment lost 2 bases, leaving 10 bases of the junction unmatched. The CDR3 sequence is CASSVGASGGYSSYNEQFF. The CDR3 nucleotides are TGTGCCAGCAGCGTCGGGGCTAGCGGGGGGTATAGCTCCTACAATGAGCAGTTCTTC.

This chain joins TRBV7-9 and TRBJ1-2, with 8 bases aligning to TRBD1. V lost 11 bases to trimming and J lost 4 bases; unmatched junction nucleotides: 15. Germline CDR1 is SEHNR and CDR2 is FQNEAQ (reference sequence). CDR3 size: 15 residues. The DNA for the CDR3 is TGTGCCCTCCTTGGCGCAGGGGGCGTCCCCTATGGCTACACCTTC. Protein: CALLGAGGVPYGYTF.

This chain uses TRBV4-3 with TRBJ2-2; 7 nucleotides align to TRBD1. Germline trimming cut 2 bases from V and 0 bases from J; bases unmatched to any gene: 3. The CDR3 is 16 residues long. Germline CDR1 and CDR2: LGHNA and YSLEER. For the CDR3, the DNA is TGCGCCAGCAGCCAATCCGGGACAGCGAACACCGGGGAGCTGTTTTTT. Its protein is CASSQSGTANTGELFF.

The CDR3 bases are TGTGCCAGCAGCCTAAATTTGGCAGATACGCAGTATTTT. It codes for CASSLNLADTQYF. This rearrangement joins TRBV6-5 to TRBJ2-3; D is undetermined. Trimming removed 6 bases at V and 4 bases at J, with 11 bases between. The CDR3 has 13 amino acids. Germline V CDR1 and CDR2: MNHEY, SVGAGI.

The chain recombines TRBV7-2 with TRBJ2-7; D not resolved. V was trimmed by 4 bases and J by 1 base, leaving 20 bases between them. The CDR3 contains 17 residues. Germline loops: CDR1 SGHTA, CDR2 FQGNSA. CDR3 sequence (DNA): TGTGCCAGCAGCTCAACCGGTTTTATGGCCAGGTCCTACGAGCAGTACTTC. The encoded protein is CASSSTGFMARSYEQYF.

The V gene is TRBV11-3, the J gene TRBJ2-2, with 8 bases that match TRBD1. From germline, CDR1 is SGHNT and CDR2 YENEEA. This CDR3 spans 16 amino acids. Trimming at V came to 1 base and at J to 2 bases, leaving 3 bases not matched to a gene. CDR3 sequence (DNA): TGTGCCAGCAGCTTAGTTGGACAGGGAAACACCGGGGAGCTGTTTTTT. Its translation is CASSLVGQGNTGELFF.

J is TRBJ1-2 and V is TRBV7-2; 7 bases line up with TRBD1. With 6 bases clipped from V and 6 bases from J, the junction kept 10 bases outside the gene matches. The CDR3 is 14 residues long. From germline, CDR1 is SGHTA and CDR2 FQGNSA. The CDR3 is CASRTGFGTDGYTF. CDR3 sequence (DNA): TGTGCCAGCAGGACAGGGTTCGGAACGGATGGCTACACCTTC.

Only a few counts were recorded for this clone. The chain recombines TRBV7-2 with TRBJ1-3, with D tentatively TRBD1 (5 bases). V lost 2 bases and J 0 bases, leaving 14 bases between the germline ends. The V gene's germline CDR1 is SGHTA and CDR2 FQGNSA. This CDR3 has 17 residues. CDR3: CASSLSPGGLSGNTIYF. The CDR3 DNA is TGTGCCAGCAGCTTAAGCCCCGGGGGTCTCTCTGGAAACACCATATATTTT. Based on the CDR3 plus reference TRBV7-2 and TRBJ1-3, the full variable domain is GAGVSQSPSNKVTEKGKDVELRCDPISGHTALYWYRQSLGQGLEFLIYFQGNSAPDKSGLPSDRFSAERTGGSVSTLTIQRTQQEDSAVYLCASSLSPGGLSGNTIYFGEGSWLTVV.

In this sample, this clone turned up once. The genes are TRBV5-1 and TRBJ2-7; TRBD1 is a possible D gene (5 bases). Germline V gene sequence: CDR1 SGHRS, CDR2 YFSETQ. Between the trimmed V and J ends, which lost 7 bases and 2 bases, there was a span of 16 bases. The CDR3 runs 14 residues. CDR3: CASGARTDPYEQYF. Written as DNA, the CDR3 is TGCGCCAGCGGGGCCCGGACGGATCCCTACGAGCAGTACTTC.

This rearrangement joins TRBV6-5 to TRBJ1-6; no clear D. This CDR3 is 15 amino acids long. Germline V gene lookup returns CDR1 MNHEY and CDR2 SVGAGI. Trimming left V 0 bases short and J 7 bases short, with 10 bases between. The DNA for the CDR3 is TGTGCCAGCAGTTACTCATACAGATTAAATTCACCCCTCCACTTT. This codes for CASSYSYRLNSPLHF.

This chain connects TRBV30 to TRBJ1-6, with TRBD1 identical over 8 bases. The CDR3 totals 15 residues. Germline V gene data show CDR1 as GTSNPN and CDR2 as SVGIG (reference sequence). Trimming took 4 bases from V and 9 from J; bases not matched to a gene: 11. Written as DNA, the CDR3 is TGTGCCTGGACCCCGACAGGGGTTATGAGTTCACCCCTCCACTTT. This codes for CAWTPTGVMSSPLHF.